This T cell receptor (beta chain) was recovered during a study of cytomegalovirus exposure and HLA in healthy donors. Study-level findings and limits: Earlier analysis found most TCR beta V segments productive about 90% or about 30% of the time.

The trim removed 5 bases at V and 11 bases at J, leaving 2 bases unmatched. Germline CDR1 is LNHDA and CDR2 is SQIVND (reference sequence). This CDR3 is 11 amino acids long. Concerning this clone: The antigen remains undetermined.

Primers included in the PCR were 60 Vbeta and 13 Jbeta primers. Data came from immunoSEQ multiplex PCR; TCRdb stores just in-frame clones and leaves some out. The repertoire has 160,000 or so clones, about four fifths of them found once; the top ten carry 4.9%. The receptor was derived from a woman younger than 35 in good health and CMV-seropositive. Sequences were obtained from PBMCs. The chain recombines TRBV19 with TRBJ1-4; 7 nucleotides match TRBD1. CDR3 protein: CASSGTAKLFF. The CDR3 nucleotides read TGTGCCAGTAGTGGGACAGCTAAACTGTTTTTT.